The clone carrying this T cell receptor beta chain was observed a handful of times. Antigen unknown. Here immunoSEQ multiplex PCR was the method, and the copy in TCRdb shows in-frame clones only, minus some. The sample lists roughly 20,000 clones, 74% occurring once. This CDR3 comprises 13 residues. With 1 base removed from V and 3 bases from J, the gap between germline ends came to 6 bases. Germline loops: CDR1 SEHNR, CDR2 FQNEAQ (reference sequence). This sample is drawn from a study of OX40 agonist ivuxolimab in advanced cancers. Study-wide results and caveats: Part of the nonresponder group also had normalized T-cell clonal expansion that was low. Partial responders at 0.1-3.0 mg/kg had among the lowest clonal expansion.

The rearrangement uses TRBV7-9 and TRBJ1-2, with unresolved D. The material sequenced was CD4+ or CD8+ T cells sorted from blood, taken in a trial of the OX40 agonist ivuxolimab. The origin of this receptor is an adult with an advanced solid tumor such as melanoma, head and neck, liver or kidney cancer. The DNA for the CDR3 is TGTGCCAGCAGCTTAGAAGGTGACTATGGCTACACCTTC. Amino acid sequence: CASSLEGDYGYTF.